This T cell receptor (beta chain) was recovered during a study of blood T cell repertoires in COVID-19 (dated by TCRdb to the early 2020s). For the study in its entirety: Collaborator samples came from the United States, Italy and Spain and covered acute and convalescent phases of COVID-19. HLA class I and class II types, where available, came from metadata supplied by the sample provider rather than from assay-based typing. Nearly every sample came with metadata listing a de-identified subject ID, COVID-19 status, age in years and sex. The dataset comprised deeply sampled blood TCRbeta repertoires from subjects exposed to, actively infected with, or recovered from COVID-19. The samples were drawn from the first 160 participants of the ongoing ImmuneRACE study and from roughly 1,300 subjects provided by 6 global collaborators. A freely available public database, intended as a resource for researchers studying the immune response to SARS-CoV-2, is where the repertoires were released. The material from the prospective study consisted of cDNA or gDNA derived from T cells, B-cell-depleted T cells, or PBMCs.

In Seattle, one collaborating source enrolled patients while the infection was active and tracked those patients longitudinally over the course of disease. The collaborating institutions used their own protocols to collect whole blood in K2EDTA tubes. For TCRbeta analysis, collaborator samples were shipped as frozen whole blood, as isolated PBMCs, or as DNA extracted from either sample type. A word on this clone: The target of this receptor is not known. The sample holds no much larger clone one base away, and base qualities are not on file.

Results the study describes overall, beyond this receptor: The amount of clinical and demographic metadata varied by source and participant and was provided uncurated.

The immunoSEQ Assay, a bias-controlled multiplex PCR, was used to amplify TCRbeta CDR3 regions from genomic DNA. The authors processed their data as follows. The number of nucleated cells in each sample was estimated from the amplification of reference gene primers within the assay. Sequence reads were collapsed and filtered to measure the absolute abundance of every unique TCRbeta CDR3 rearrangement. For each sample, productive Simpson clonality was calculated by taking the square root of Simpson's diversity index across productive rearrangements. TCRdb holds this immuneACCESS table with in-frame rearrangements only. Some clones are missing; in checked studies, unresolved V genes explain under half, and the rest has no known cause. That table furnishes V, J and clone size, whereas the DNA furnished D and trimming. Present in this sample are about 110,000 clones, around 80% of which were seen just once. More than 5% of the sample is held by the ten biggest clonotypes.

This TCR derives from a man at least 80 years old with COVID-19, enrolled during active disease. Material: peripheral blood.

The bases are TGCAGCGTTGCGGCAAGGGGGCCCTACAATGAGCAGTTCTTC. Its amino acids are CSVAARGPYNEQFF. The rearrangement joined TRBV29-1 to TRBJ2-1; 7 middle bases align to TRBD1. The CDR3 holds 14 amino acids from the cysteine to the phenylalanine. Only the CDR3 region is kept as DNA, spanning 42 bases read in frame from base 1. V is trimmed back by 4 bases and J by 2 bases, and the junction contains 5 bases that no gene match accounts for. For CDR1 and CDR2, the germline V gene lists SQVTM and ANQGSEA.